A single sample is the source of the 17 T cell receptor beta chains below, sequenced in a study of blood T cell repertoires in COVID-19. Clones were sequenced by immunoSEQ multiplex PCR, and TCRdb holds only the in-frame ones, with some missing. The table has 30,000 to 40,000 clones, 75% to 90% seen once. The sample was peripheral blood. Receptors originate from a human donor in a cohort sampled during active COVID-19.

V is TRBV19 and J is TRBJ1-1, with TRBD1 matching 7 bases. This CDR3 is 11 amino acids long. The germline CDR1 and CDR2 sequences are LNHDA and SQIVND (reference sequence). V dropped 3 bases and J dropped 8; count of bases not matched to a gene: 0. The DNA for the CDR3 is TGTGCCAGTAGTATGGGACAGGAAGCTTTCTTT. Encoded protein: CASSMGQEAFF.

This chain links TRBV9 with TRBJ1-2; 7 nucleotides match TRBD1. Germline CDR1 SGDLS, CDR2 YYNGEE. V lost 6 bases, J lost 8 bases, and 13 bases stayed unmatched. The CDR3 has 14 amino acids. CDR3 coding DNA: TGTGCCAGCACCGTGGGACAGATAGCACGCGGCTACACCTTC. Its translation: CASTVGQIARGYTF.

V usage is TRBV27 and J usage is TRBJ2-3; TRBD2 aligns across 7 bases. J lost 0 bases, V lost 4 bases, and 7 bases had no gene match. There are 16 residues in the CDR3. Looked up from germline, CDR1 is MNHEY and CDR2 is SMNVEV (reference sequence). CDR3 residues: CASSSSPSGSTDTQYF. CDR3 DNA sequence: TGTGCCAGCAGTTCGTCCCCTAGCGGAAGCACAGATACGCAGTATTTT.

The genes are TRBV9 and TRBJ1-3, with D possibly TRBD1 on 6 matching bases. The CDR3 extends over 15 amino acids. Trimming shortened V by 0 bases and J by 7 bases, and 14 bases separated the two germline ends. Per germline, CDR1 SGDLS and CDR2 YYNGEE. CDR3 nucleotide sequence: TGTGCCAGCAGCGTAGCTACGGGACAAGGGAACACCATATATTTT. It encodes CASSVATGQGNTIYF.

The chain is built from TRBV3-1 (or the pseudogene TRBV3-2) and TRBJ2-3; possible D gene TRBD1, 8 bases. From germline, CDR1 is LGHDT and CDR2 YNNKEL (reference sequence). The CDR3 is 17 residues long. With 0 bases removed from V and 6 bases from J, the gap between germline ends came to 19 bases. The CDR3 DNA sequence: TGTGCCAGCAGCCAAGACAAAGAGAACAGGGGGGGGGATACGCAGTATTTT. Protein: CASSQDKENRGGDTQYF.

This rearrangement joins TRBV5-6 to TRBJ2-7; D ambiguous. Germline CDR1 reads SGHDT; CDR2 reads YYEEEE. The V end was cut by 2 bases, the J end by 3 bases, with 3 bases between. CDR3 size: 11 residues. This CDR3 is CASSFSYEQYF. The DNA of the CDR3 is TGTGCCAGCAGCTTCAGCTACGAGCAGTACTTC.

The CDR3 is CASSHVGGRDEQYF. The CDR3 nucleotides read TGTGCCAGCAGCCACGTGGGAGGACGGGACGAGCAGTACTTC. The chain carries TRBV5-6 and TRBJ2-7; possible D gene TRBD2, 6 bases. Germline CDR1 and CDR2: SGHDT and YYEEEE. The germline V and J ends were trimmed by 4 bases and 5 bases, with 16 bases remaining between them. CDR3 length equals 14 residues.

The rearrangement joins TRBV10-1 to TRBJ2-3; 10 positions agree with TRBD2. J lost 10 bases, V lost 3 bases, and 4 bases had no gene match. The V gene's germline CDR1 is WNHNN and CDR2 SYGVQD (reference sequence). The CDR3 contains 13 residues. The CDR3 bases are TGCGCCAGCAGTGAAACTAGCGGGGTCGCGCAGTATTTT. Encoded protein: CASSETSGVAQYF.

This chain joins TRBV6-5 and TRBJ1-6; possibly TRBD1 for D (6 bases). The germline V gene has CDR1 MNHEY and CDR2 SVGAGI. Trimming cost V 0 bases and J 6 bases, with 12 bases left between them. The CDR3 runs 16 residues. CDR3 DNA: TGTGCCAGCAGTTACTCGGCAGGGGCGCGTAATTCACCCCTCCACTTT. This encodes CASSYSAGARNSPLHF.

The CDR3 nucleotides are TGTGCTAGCGAAGCTCCAGGTGGCAATCAGCCCCAGCATTTT. It specifies CASEAPGGNQPQHF. J is TRBJ1-5 and V is TRBV12-5; D remains unclear. The germline CDR1 and CDR2 sequences are LGHNT and FRNRAP. Trimming cost V 9 bases and J 2 bases, with 14 bases left between them. The length of the CDR3 is 14 residues.

Here the CDR3 DNA reads TGTGCCAGCAGCTTAGTCAAGGGGGCTGGCAACTATGGCTACACCTTC. Translation gives CASSLVKGAGNYGYTF. The genes are TRBV7-8 and TRBJ1-2, with TRBD1 matching over 7 bases. Trimming removed 1 base from V and 2 bases from J; junction bases left unmatched: 7. The CDR3 is 16 residues long. Germline values: CDR1 SGHVS, CDR2 FQNEAQ.

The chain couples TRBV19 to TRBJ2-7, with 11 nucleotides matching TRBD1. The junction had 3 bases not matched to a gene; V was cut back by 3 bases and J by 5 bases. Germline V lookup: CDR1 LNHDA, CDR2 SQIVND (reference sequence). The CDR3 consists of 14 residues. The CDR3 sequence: CASSMWGQGDEQYF. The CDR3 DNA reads TGTGCCAGTAGTATGTGGGGACAGGGGGACGAGCAGTACTTC. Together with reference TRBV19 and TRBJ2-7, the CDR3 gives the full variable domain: DGGITQSPKYLFRKEGQNVTLSCEQNLNHDAMYWYRQDPGQGLRLIYYSQIVNDFQKGDIAEGYSVSREKKESFPLTVTSAQKNPTAFYLCASSMWGQGDEQYFGPGTRLTVT.

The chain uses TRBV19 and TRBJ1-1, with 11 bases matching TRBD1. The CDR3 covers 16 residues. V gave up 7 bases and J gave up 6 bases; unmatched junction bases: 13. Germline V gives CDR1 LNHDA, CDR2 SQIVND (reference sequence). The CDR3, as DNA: TGTGCCAGTACCCGGTACGGGACAGGGGGGTTGGCTGAAGCTTTCTTT. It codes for CASTRYGTGGLAEAFF.

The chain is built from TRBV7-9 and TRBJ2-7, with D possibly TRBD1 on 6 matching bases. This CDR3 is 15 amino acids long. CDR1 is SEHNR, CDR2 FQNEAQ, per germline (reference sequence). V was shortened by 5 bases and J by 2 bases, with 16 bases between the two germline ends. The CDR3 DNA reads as TGTGCCAGCAGCCCTCCCGACAGGAGGACCTACGAGCAGTACTTC. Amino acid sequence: CASSPPDRRTYEQYF.

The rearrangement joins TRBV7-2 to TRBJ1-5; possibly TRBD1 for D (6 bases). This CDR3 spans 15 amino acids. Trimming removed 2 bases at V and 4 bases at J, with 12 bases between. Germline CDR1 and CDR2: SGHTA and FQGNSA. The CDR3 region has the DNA TGTGCCAGCAGCTTATGGTGGACAGAGAATCAGCCCCAGCATTTT. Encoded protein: CASSLWWTENQPQHF.

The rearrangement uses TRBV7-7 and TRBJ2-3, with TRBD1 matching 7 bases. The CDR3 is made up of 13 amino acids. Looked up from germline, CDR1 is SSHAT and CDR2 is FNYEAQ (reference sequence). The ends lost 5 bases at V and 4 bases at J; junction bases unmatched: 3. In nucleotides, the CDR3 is TGTGCCAGCAGCCGCGACAGGGCAGATACGCAGTATTTT. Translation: CASSRDRADTQYF.

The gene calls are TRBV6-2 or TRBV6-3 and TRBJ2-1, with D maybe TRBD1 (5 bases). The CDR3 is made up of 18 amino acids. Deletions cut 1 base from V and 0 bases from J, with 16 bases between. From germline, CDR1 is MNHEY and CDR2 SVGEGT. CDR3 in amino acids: CASSYFVGQDLSYNEQFF. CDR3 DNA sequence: TGTGCCAGCAGTTACTTTGTGGGGCAGGACCTCTCCTACAATGAGCAGTTCTTC.